Below, 27 T cell receptor beta chains from the same sample are listed, as sequenced in a study of T cells in women clearing cervical HPV infection. Assay: immunoSEQ multiplex PCR; the TCRdb copy retains only in-frame clones and omits some. This sample contains about 39,000 clones. What was sequenced was blood buffy coat. The receptors were sampled from a woman aged 18 to 75 with a cervical HPV16 infection that either progressed to CIN3+ or cleared (not recorded which).

Turning to this clone: Read data end 3 residues before the CDR3 end; the end is taken from the germline J gene. This chain uses TRBV5-1 with TRBJ1-6; D gene unclear. The germline V gene encodes CDR1 SGHRS and CDR2 YFSETQ. The CDR3 covers 14 residues. The ends were cut back, 0 bases at V and 6 bases at J, with 7 bases in the middle. The chain's CDR3 is CASSLEGSNSPLHF. Partial CDR3 DNA: TGCGCCAGCAGCTTGGAAGGCAGTAATTCACCC.

Turning to this clone: One end of the junction is discordant with germline, which a read error may explain. The read stops 3 residues short of the end of the CDR3; the missing end is completed from the germline J gene. V gene TRBV7-7 combines with J gene TRBJ2-1; 14 bases align to TRBD2. From germline, CDR1 is SSHAT and CDR2 FNYEAQ (reference sequence). This CDR3 contains 17 residues. CDR3 DNA (partial): TGTGCTAGCAGGGGGACTAGCGGGGGAAGCTCCTACAATGAG. Translating gives CASRGTSGGSSYNE. The full CDR3 is CASRGTSGGSSYNEQFF.

Comment on this clone: The CDR3 end lies 3 residues beyond the end of the read and is filled in from the germline J gene. The genes are TRBV7-6 and TRBJ1-5; 9 nucleotides align to TRBD1. CDR1 is SGHVS and CDR2 is FNYEAQ in the germline V gene. Trimming took 5 bases from V and 3 from J; bases not matched to a gene: 11. This CDR3 is built from 17 residues. CDR3 loop: CASSPYRGTGINQPQHF. The DNA read from the CDR3 is TGTGCCAGCAGCCCCTACAGGGGGACAGGGATCAATCAGCCC.

To note about this clone: The CDR3 is cut off 3 residues early in the read; its end comes from the germline J gene. The V call is TRBV29-1, the J call TRBJ2-5; the match to TRBD2 covers 15 bases. Germline V CDR1 and CDR2: SQVTM, ANQGSEA. The CDR3 covers 15 residues. V shed 7 bases and J 3 bases; nucleotides not matched to a gene: 6. CDR3 in amino acids: CSARRTSGGEETQYF. CDR3 bases read: TGCAGCGCTAGAAGGACTAGCGGGGGGGAAGAGACC.

As regards this clone: The read finishes 3 residues shy of the CDR3 end, and the germline J gene is used to complete it. The rearrangement links TRBV5-1 to TRBJ2-5, with D possibly being TRBD2 (5 bases). The ends were cut back, 2 bases at V and 2 bases at J, with 7 bases in the middle. CDR3 size: 13 residues. Germline V gene lookup returns CDR1 SGHRS and CDR2 YFSETQ. The CDR3 sequence is CASSLLGQETQYF. The CDR3 DNA, read in part, is TGCGCCAGCAGCTTACTAGGACAAGAGACC.

CDR3 amino acids: CASSPTSGASYNEQFF. The covered CDR3 bases are TGTGCCAGCTCACCGACTAGCGGGGCCTCCTACAATGAG. This sequence joins TRBV18 and TRBJ2-1; 11 bases agree with TRBD2. The CDR3 end lies 3 residues beyond the end of the read and is filled in from the germline J gene. Germline V gene lookup returns CDR1 KGHSH and CDR2 LQKENI. The CDR3 totals 16 residues. Trimming removed 3 bases from V and 0 bases from J; junction bases left unmatched: 1.

Concerning this clone: The CDR3 goes on 3 residues after the read ends, and that part is filled in from the germline J gene. V usage is TRBV4-1 and J usage is TRBJ1-4; weak D call: TRBD1 (6 bases). Germline V lookup: CDR1 MGHRA, CDR2 YSYEKL. The CDR3 sequence is 14 residues long. Partial CDR3 DNA: TGCGCCAGCAGCCAAGCGGGGGGGGCAGTACAA. Translated: CASSQAGGAVQ. The CDR3 as a whole reads CASSQAGGAVQLFF.

On this clone: The CDR3 extends 3 residues past the end of the read, so its final part is completed from the germline J gene. V gene TRBV7-8 combines with J gene TRBJ1-3; 10 bases fit TRBD1. J gave up 4 bases and V 5 bases, and 5 bases lay outside the gene matches. This CDR3 has 15 residues. Germline V gene sequence: CDR1 SGHVS, CDR2 FQNEAQ. The sequenced part of the CDR3 DNA is TGTGCCAGCAGCGAGGACAGGGGGATCGGAAACACC. As protein: CASSEDRGIGNT. The entire CDR3 protein is CASSEDRGIGNTIYF.

Details on this clone: Read sequence stops 3 residues before the CDR3 end, and the germline J gene provides the missing end. The chain has TRBV30 and TRBJ1-2, with a weak D call TRBD1 (5 bases). The length of the CDR3 is 13 residues. Germline-derived CDR1 and CDR2 are GTSNPN and SVGIG (reference sequence). Trimming removed 4 bases at V and 4 bases at J, with 13 bases between. The CDR3 protein is CAWMKGNGYGYTF. The CDR3 DNA, read in part, is TGTGCCTGGATGAAGGGGAACGGCTATGGC.

Comment on this clone: The read halts 3 residues ahead of the CDR3 end, with the missing end drawn from the germline J gene. The chain employs TRBV5-1 and TRBJ1-2; perhaps TRBD1 as D (6 bases). Germline-derived CDR1 and CDR2 are SGHRS and YFSETQ. V gave up 4 bases and J gave up 4 bases, with 26 bases separating them. The CDR3 extends over 18 amino acids. CDR3 DNA, as far as it was read: TGCGCCAGCAGCCCGACTTCGACAGGTGCTGGGTCGGGCTATGGC. Protein sequence: CASSPTSTGAGSGYG. The full CDR3 reads CASSPTSTGAGSGYGYTF. Complete variable domain (other parts from reference TRBV5-1 and TRBJ1-2): KAGVTQTPRYLIKTRGQQVTLSCSPISGHRSVSWYQQTPGQGLQFLFEYFSETQRNKGNFPGRFSGRQFSNSRSEMNVSTLELGDSALYLCASSPTSTGAGSGYGYTFGSGTRLTVV.

Points on this clone: A junction boundary mismatches the germline segment, possibly from a read error. The read comes to an end 3 residues before the CDR3 does, leaving the germline J gene to fill in the end. The chain has TRBV18 and TRBJ2-2, with 8 bases lining up with TRBD2. The CDR3 extends over 16 amino acids. Germline V gene lookup returns CDR1 KGHSH and CDR2 LQKENI. CDR3 region: CASSSPTRGGTGELFF. The CDR3 bases that were read are TGTGCCAGCTCATCACCGACTCGGGGGGGCACCGGGGAG.

Details on this clone: The DNA ends 3 residues before the CDR3 does, and the rest of the CDR3 is filled in from the germline J gene. The gene calls are TRBV2 and TRBJ1-5; D is undetermined. Germline V gene lookup returns CDR1 SNHLY and CDR2 FYNNEI. There are 13 residues in the CDR3. V was cut by 6 bases and J by 7 bases, with 13 bases left in between. CDR3 DNA (partial): TGTGCCAGCAGACAGATATCGAGCCAGCCC. This sequence encodes CASRQISSQP. The entire CDR3 reads CASRQISSQPQHF.

About this clone: The read comes to an end 3 residues before the CDR3 does, leaving the germline J gene to fill in the end. The V gene is TRBV7-9, the J gene TRBJ1-4; 7 positions match TRBD1. Trimming took 5 bases from V and 5 from J; bases not matched to a gene: 5. Germline V gene data show CDR1 as SEHNR and CDR2 as FQNEAQ (reference sequence). CDR3 length equals 14 residues. The DNA read from the CDR3 is TGTGCCAGCAGCGGGGGACAGAACAATGAAAAA. Amino acids: CASSGGQNNEK. The complete CDR3 sequence is CASSGGQNNEKLFF.

About this clone itself: The read gets to within 3 residues of the CDR3 end, and the germline J gene fills in the rest. This sequence joins TRBV7-6 and TRBJ2-2, with TRBD2 matching 11 bases. CDR1 SGHVS and CDR2 FNYEAQ come from the germline V gene. This CDR3 region has 18 residues. Trimming took 1 base from V and 0 from J; bases not matched to a gene: 4. The CDR3 bases that were read are TGTGCCAGCAGCTTAGTTCTAGCGGGGGGCGCGAACACCGGGGAG. Its translation is CASSLVLAGGANTGE. The complete CDR3 reads CASSLVLAGGANTGELFF.

Note on this clone: The read falls 3 residues short of the CDR3 end, and the missing part is taken from the germline J gene. V usage is TRBV28 and J usage is TRBJ2-7, with TRBD2 matching over 7 bases. CDR3 size: 14 residues. V shed 7 bases, J shed 3 bases, and the junction held 9 bases outside the gene matches. The germline V gene has CDR1 MDHEN and CDR2 SYDVKM. The CDR3 protein is CASTHSTGGYEQYF. CDR3 DNA (partial): TGTGCCAGCACTCATTCGACGGGGGGCTACGAG.

Concerning this clone: The CDR3 end is not reached by the read, which stops 3 residues before it; the germline J gene fills it in. This sequence joins TRBV6-4 and TRBJ2-2; D is undetermined. The CDR3 sequence is 13 residues long. The V end lost 2 bases, the J end lost 1 base, and 2 bases lay between the germline ends. Germline V CDR1 and CDR2: MRHNA, SNTAGT. The sequenced CDR3 bases are TGTGCCAGCAGTGACCGGAACACCGGGGAG. Translating it yields CASSDRNTGE. The whole CDR3 is CASSDRNTGELFF.

As regards this clone: The observed sequence ends 3 residues before the CDR3 terminus, with the missing tail filled in from the germline J gene. The chain couples TRBV19 to TRBJ1-5; tentatively, D is TRBD1 (5 bases). CDR1 LNHDA and CDR2 SQIVND come from the germline V gene (reference sequence). The CDR3 consists of 13 residues. Trimming left V 6 bases short and J 5 bases short, with 11 bases between. The DNA read from the CDR3 is TGTGCCAGTAGGGGGCCCAAAGATCAGCCC. Translating it yields CASRGPKDQP. The entire CDR3 is CASRGPKDQPQHF.

Concerning this clone itself: The CDR3 is cut off 3 residues early in the read; its end comes from the germline J gene. V gene TRBV20-1 combines with J gene TRBJ1-5; tentatively, D is TRBD1 (6 bases). Germline values: CDR1 DFQATT, CDR2 SNEGSKA (reference sequence). The CDR3 is made up of 17 amino acids. V gave up 3 bases and J gave up 4 bases, with 22 bases separating them. The CDR3 bases that were read are TGCAGTGCTAGGGCGAGGGGGATATCGTCGGTGAATCAGCCC. Protein product: CSARARGISSVNQP. The whole CDR3 reads CSARARGISSVNQPQHF.

For this clone: The sequenced fragment ends 3 residues before the CDR3 boundary, so the rest is inferred from the germline J gene. V usage is TRBV7-7 and J usage is TRBJ2-3, with D perhaps TRBD2 (6 bases). The V gene's germline CDR1 is SSHAT and CDR2 FNYEAQ (reference sequence). V was pared by 1 base and J by 8 bases, with 10 bases between. This CDR3 is 13 amino acids long. The CDR3 is CASSLDMGGTQYF. CDR3 bases read: TGTGCCAGCAGCTTAGACATGGGGGGTACG.

With regard to this clone: The read ends 3 residues shy of where the CDR3 ends; the end is completed using the germline J gene. The chain recombines TRBV20-1 with TRBJ2-7; 12 nucleotides match TRBD2. The germline gives CDR1 DFQATT, CDR2 SNEGSKA (reference sequence). The CDR3 covers 15 residues. J lost 4 bases, V lost 3 bases, and 7 bases had no gene match. The CDR3 protein is CSASTPSGGAYEQYF. CDR3 DNA, as far as it was read: TGCAGTGCTAGTACTCCTAGCGGGGGGGCGTACGAG.

Concerning this clone: Read sequence stops 3 residues before the CDR3 end, and the germline J gene provides the missing end. V is TRBV5-1 and J is TRBJ2-3, with D maybe TRBD1 (6 bases). V lost 4 bases and J lost 6, with 9 bases in between. Germline values: CDR1 SGHRS, CDR2 YFSETQ. The CDR3 covers 12 residues. CDR3 DNA, as far as it was read: TGCGCCAGCAGCCGAGACAGGGATACG. As protein: CASSRDRDT. The complete CDR3 reads CASSRDRDTQYF.

To note about this clone: The observed sequence ends 3 residues before the CDR3 terminus, with the missing tail filled in from the germline J gene. This chain uses TRBV2 with TRBJ2-6; tentative D call: TRBD1 (5 bases). The V end was cut by 8 bases, the J end by 0 bases, with 11 bases between. Germline V CDR1 and CDR2: SNHLY, FYNNEI. The CDR3 is 15 amino acids. CDR3 protein: CASAGQSSGANVLTF. Partial CDR3 DNA: TGTGCCAGCGCCGGACAATCCTCTGGGGCCAACGTC.

The CDR3 loop is CASSETLNYGYTF. The covered CDR3 bases are TGTGCCAGCAGTGAGACACTTAACTATGGC. V usage is TRBV6-4 and J usage is TRBJ1-2, with unresolved D. Coverage ceases 3 residues before the CDR3 finishes, and the germline J gene fills in the end. With 3 bases removed from V and 1 base from J, the gap between germline ends came to 6 bases. This CDR3 comprises 13 residues. CDR1 is MRHNA and CDR2 is SNTAGT in the germline V gene.

About this clone: The CDR3 end is not reached by the read, which stops 3 residues before it; the germline J gene fills it in. The chain has TRBV7-9 and TRBJ1-2; D may be TRBD1 (5 bases). V was clipped by 2 bases and J by 2 bases, with 6 bases between them. From germline, CDR1 is SEHNR and CDR2 FQNEAQ (reference sequence). The CDR3 sequence is 13 residues long. Incomplete CDR3 DNA: TGTGCCAGCAGCTTACAGGGAAACTATGGC. This codes for CASSLQGNYG. The full CDR3 is CASSLQGNYGYTF.

Comment on this clone: Read coverage stops 3 residues before the CDR3 terminus; the germline J gene supplies the remainder. The chain carries TRBV20-1 and TRBJ2-1, with a possible D match to TRBD2 (5 bases). Looked up from germline, CDR1 is DFQATT and CDR2 is SNEGSKA (reference sequence). The length of the CDR3 is 15 residues. The V end was cut by 5 bases, the J end by 2 bases, with 16 bases between. The sequenced part of the CDR3 DNA is TGCAGTGCTCGCTCTACGGGGTCAGCCTACAATGAG. Its translation is CSARSTGSAYNE. The complete CDR3 protein is CSARSTGSAYNEQFF.

To note about this clone: The read terminates 3 residues before the CDR3 end, so the remaining end is supplied by the germline J gene. The V and J genes are TRBV5-1 and TRBJ1-4; tentatively, D is TRBD1 (6 bases). Germline V lookup: CDR1 SGHRS, CDR2 YFSETQ. The CDR3 extends over 15 amino acids. V was pared by 4 bases and J by 8 bases, with 18 bases between. The CDR3 loop is CASSGGGPIEEKLFF. The covered CDR3 bases are TGCGCCAGCAGCGGGGGGGGGCCGATAGAGGAAAAA.

Concerning this clone itself: The read falls 3 residues short of the CDR3 end, and the missing part is taken from the germline J gene. The chain recombines TRBV20-1 with TRBJ1-3, with TRBD1 matching over 7 bases. Germline V CDR1 and CDR2: DFQATT, SNEGSKA (reference sequence). V trimming: 7 bases; J trimming: 4 bases; junction bases outside the gene matches: 7. The CDR3 spans 13 residues. The CDR3 is CSVTQGPGNTIYF. CDR3 DNA (partial): TGCAGTGTTACACAGGGGCCGGGAAACACC.